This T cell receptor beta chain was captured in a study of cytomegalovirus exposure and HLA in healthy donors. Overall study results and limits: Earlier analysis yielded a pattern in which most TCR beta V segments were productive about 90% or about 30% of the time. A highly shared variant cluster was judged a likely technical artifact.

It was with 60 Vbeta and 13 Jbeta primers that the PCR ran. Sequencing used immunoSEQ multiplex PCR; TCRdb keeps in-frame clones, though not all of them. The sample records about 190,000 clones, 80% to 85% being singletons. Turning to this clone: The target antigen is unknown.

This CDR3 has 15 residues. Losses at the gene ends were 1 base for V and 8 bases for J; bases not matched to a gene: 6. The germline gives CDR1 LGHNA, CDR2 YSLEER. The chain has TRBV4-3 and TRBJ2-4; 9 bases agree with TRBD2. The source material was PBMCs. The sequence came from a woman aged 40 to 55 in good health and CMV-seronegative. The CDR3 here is CASSQAWASGDIQYF. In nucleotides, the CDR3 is TGCGCCAGCAGCCAAGCGTGGGCTAGCGGGGACATTCAGTACTTC.